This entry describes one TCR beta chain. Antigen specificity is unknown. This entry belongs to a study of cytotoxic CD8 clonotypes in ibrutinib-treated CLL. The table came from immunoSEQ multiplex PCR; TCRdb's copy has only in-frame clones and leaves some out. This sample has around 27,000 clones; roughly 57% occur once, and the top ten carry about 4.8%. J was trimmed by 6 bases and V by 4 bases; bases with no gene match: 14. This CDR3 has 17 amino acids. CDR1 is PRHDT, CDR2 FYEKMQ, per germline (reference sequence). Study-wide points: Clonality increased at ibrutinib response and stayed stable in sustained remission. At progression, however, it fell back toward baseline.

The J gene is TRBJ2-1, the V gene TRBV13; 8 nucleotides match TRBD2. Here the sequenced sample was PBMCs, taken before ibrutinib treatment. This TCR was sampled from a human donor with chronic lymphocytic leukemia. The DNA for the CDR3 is TGTGCCAGCAGCTCGGAGACGGTAGCGGGATCCACCAATGAGCAGTTCTTC. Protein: CASSSETVAGSTNEQFF.